A selection of T cell receptor beta chains follows, all from one sample in a study of T cell changes during pregnancy in multiple sclerosis. Data came from immunoSEQ multiplex PCR; TCRdb stores just in-frame clones and leaves some out. Here the sample spans about 100,000 clones, approximately 91% being singletons. Sequenced material: peripheral blood, taken in the second trimester of pregnancy. These receptors all come from a female donor with multiple sclerosis, enrolled in a pregnancy study. CDR3s include the opening cysteine and the closing phenylalanine or tryptophan. Each record gives: V gene, J gene, D gene, CDR3 DNA, CDR3 protein. A D gene is named only where the DNA matches it firmly.

TRBV6-4	TRBJ2-1	NA	TGTGCCAGCAGTGACTCGGCCGCCTCCCCCAATGAGCAGTTCTTC	CASSDSAASPNEQFF
TRBV13	TRBJ2-5	NA	TGTGCCAGCAGCTTAGGAGGACAAGAAGAGACCCAGTACTTC	CASSLGGQEETQYF
TRBV7-9	TRBJ2-7	TRBD2	TGTGCCAGCAGCCCCAGGACTAGCTACGAGCAGTACTTC	CASSPRTSYEQYF
TRBV5-1	TRBJ2-3	TRBD2	TGCGCCAGCAGCTTGGTGCGACTAGCGAAAGATACGCAGTATTTT	CASSLVRLAKDTQYF
TRBV28	TRBJ1-2	NA	TGTGCCAGCAGTTTATTCCCCGGGGGGGGCGATTCCGACTATGGCTACACCTTC	CASSLFPGGGDSDYGYTF
TRBV30	TRBJ2-6	TRBD1	TGTGCCCACACAGGGGATAATGCTTGGGGTTCTGGGGCCAACGTCCTGACTTTC	CAHTGDNAWGSGANVLTF
TRBV7-9	TRBJ2-1	NA	TGTGCCAGCAGCTTTCTTGGGCACAACGACTACAATGAGCAGTTCTTC	CASSFLGHNDYNEQFF
TRBV9	TRBJ2-7	NA	TGTGCCAGCAGCCCCGAGGGGGTCTATGAGCAGTACTTC	CASSPEGVYEQYF
TRBV10-1	TRBJ1-2	NA	TGCGCCAGCAGTTTGTTCAGGGGTTCTTGGTATGGCTACACCTTC	CASSLFRGSWYGYTF
TRBV5-6	TRBJ2-5	NA	TGTGCCAGCAGCTTTACAGGGACGCAGACCCAGTACTTC	CASSFTGTQTQYF
TRBV27	TRBJ1-1	NA	TGTGCCAGCAGTTATTACACCAACACTGAAGCTTTCTTT	CASSYYTNTEAFF
TRBV5-4	TRBJ2-5	TRBD1	TGTGCCAGCAGCTGGACAGGGGGGCAAGAGACCCAGTACTTC	CASSWTGGQETQYF
TRBV7-9	TRBJ1-1	NA	TGTGCCAGCAGCTTACAGGGAGGGCTTGGTAACACTGAAGCTTTCTTT	CASSLQGGLGNTEAFF
TRBV7-9	TRBJ2-7	NA	TGTGCCAGCAGTAGAGTTGGAGGGGACTCCTACGAGCAGTACTTC	CASSRVGGDSYEQYF
TRBV5-5	TRBJ1-2	TRBD1	TGTGCCAGCAGCTTGACAGGGGGCCCCCTTGTAGAGGGCTACACCTTC	CASSLTGGPLVEGYTF
TRBV19	TRBJ2-1	TRBD2	TGTGCCAGTAAAACTAGCGGGAGTTACAATGAGCAGTTCTTC	CASKTSGSYNEQFF
TRBV27	TRBJ2-4	TRBD1	TGTGCCAGCAGTTCTCGTCGGACAGGGATAAGATTAAGGGCCAAAAACATTCAGTACTTC	CASSSRRTGIRLRAKNIQYF
TRBV14	TRBJ2-1	TRBD2	TGTGCCAGCAACGTGCGGACTAGCGGGAGTTTTATAAGTGAGCAGTTCTTC	CASNVRTSGSFISEQFF
TRBV27	TRBJ2-1	TRBD2	TGTGCCAGCAGTTACTCGGGACTAGCGGGAGGCAATGAGCAGTTCTTC	CASSYSGLAGGNEQFF
TRBV29-1	TRBJ1-1	NA	TGCAGCGTTGGGAGCCGACTAAGGGAGAACACTGAAGCTTTCTTT	CSVGSRLRENTEAFF
TRBV27	TRBJ2-2	NA	TGTGCCAGCAGTTTAGCGGGCATGAACACCGGGGAGCTGTTTTTT	CASSLAGMNTGELFF
TRBV11-2	TRBJ2-7	NA	TGTGCCAGCAGCCAGGGAGGAATTGGGGCCTACGAGCAGTACTTC	CASSQGGIGAYEQYF
TRBV5-1	TRBJ2-7	TRBD2	TGCGCCAGCAGCCCGACTAGCGGGGGCTACGAGCAGTACTTC	CASSPTSGGYEQYF
TRBV9	TRBJ2-5	TRBD2	TGTGCCAGCAGCGTAGGCTTTGCGGGAGGCCAAGAGACCCAGTACTTC	CASSVGFAGGQETQYF
TRBV14	TRBJ2-1	TRBD2	TGTGCCAGCAGCCAAGAGGGGGCTTGGAAGCGGGAGAACAATGAGCAGTTCTTC	CASSQEGAWKRENNEQFF
TRBV21-1	TRBJ2-7	NA	TGTGCCAGCAGCAAACCCCCTAGCGGGAGCTACGAGCAGTACTTC	CASSKPPSGSYEQYF
TRBV7-9	TRBJ1-4	NA	TGTGCCAGCAGGGGACACACAACTAATGAAAAACTGTTTTTT	CASRGHTTNEKLFF
TRBV28	TRBJ1-5	NA	TGTGCCAGCAGTTTAGAGGCCGATACTCAGCCCCAGCATTTT	CASSLEADTQPQHF
TRBV7-9	TRBJ1-1	NA	TGTGCCAGCAGCCCAAACGCCAGGGGCCGCTTCACTGAAGCTTTCTTT	CASSPNARGRFTEAFF
TRBV6-1	TRBJ2-1	TRBD1	TGTGCCAGCAGAGAACTACCGGGACAGGGAAGGAGTTGGGCCTACAATGAGCAGTTCTTC	CASRELPGQGRSWAYNEQFF
TRBV7-9	TRBJ2-3	TRBD2	TGTGCCAGCAGCATGACAGCGGGAGGGAGCACAGATACGCAGTATTTT	CASSMTAGGSTDTQYF
TRBV19	TRBJ1-2	NA	TGTGCCAGTAGTAGACCCGCCGGGACAAACTATGGCTACACCTTC	CASSRPAGTNYGYTF
TRBV6-5	TRBJ2-1	NA	TGTGCCAGCAAGGAGGGGCCAAACTACAATGAGCAGTTCTTC	CASKEGPNYNEQFF